This TCR beta chain was captured by sequencing in a study of blood T cell repertoires in COVID-19. In the study overall: COVID-19 samples, acute and convalescent, were from the United States, Italy and Spain. The analysed material was cDNA or gDNA that came from T cells, B-cell-depleted T cells, or PBMCs.

Each participant's cohort was designated according to participant-reported clinical history. The recovered donors of Cohort 3 showed two negative PCRs, clearance, or symptom resolution. Using immunoSEQ multiplex PCR, the repertoire was profiled, and TCRdb retains in-frame clones only, with some absent. Altogether a few hundred thousand clones are present, 70% to 90% being singletons, with the ten largest covering around 1%. This TCR was sampled from a woman between 25 and 40 years old who had recovered from COVID-19. Sequenced material: PBMCs or T cells enriched from blood (not recorded which).

CDR3 DNA sequence: TGTGCCAGCAGCTTGGAGACTAGCACTGAAGCTTTCTTT. Translating it yields CASSLETSTEAFF. V gene TRBV5-6 combines with J gene TRBJ1-1, with D uncertain. Germline CDR1 reads SGHDT; CDR2 reads YYEEEE. The CDR3 length is 13 residues. V was pared by 0 bases and J by 4 bases, with 7 bases between. The full variable domain, with the rest looked up from reference TRBV5-6 and TRBJ1-1, is DAGVTQSPTHLIKTRGQQVTLRCSPKSGHDTVSWYQQALGQGPQFIFQYYEEEERQRGNFPDRFSGHQFPNYSSELNVNALLLGDSALYLCASSLETSTEAFFGQGTRLTVV.